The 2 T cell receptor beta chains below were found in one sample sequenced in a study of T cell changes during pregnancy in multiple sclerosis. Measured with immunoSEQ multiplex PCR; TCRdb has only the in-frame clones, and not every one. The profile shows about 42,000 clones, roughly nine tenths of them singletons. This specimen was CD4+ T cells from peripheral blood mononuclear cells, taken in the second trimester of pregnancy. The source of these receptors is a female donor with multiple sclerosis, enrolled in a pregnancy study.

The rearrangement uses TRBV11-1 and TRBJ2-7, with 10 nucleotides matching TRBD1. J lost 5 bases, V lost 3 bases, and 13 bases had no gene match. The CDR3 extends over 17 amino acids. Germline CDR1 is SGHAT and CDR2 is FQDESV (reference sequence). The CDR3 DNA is TGTGCCAGCAGCTTGGGTCGCCGGGGACAGGGGTTTGACGAGCAGTACTTC. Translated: CASSLGRRGQGFDEQYF.

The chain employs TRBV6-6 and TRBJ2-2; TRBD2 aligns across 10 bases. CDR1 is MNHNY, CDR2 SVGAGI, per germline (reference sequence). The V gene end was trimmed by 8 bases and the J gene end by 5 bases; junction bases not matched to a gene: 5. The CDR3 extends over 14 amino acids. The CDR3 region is CASWGSGRTGELFF. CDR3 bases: TGTGCCAGCTGGGGTAGCGGGAGGACCGGGGAGCTGTTTTTT.